These 23 T cell receptor beta chains came from one sample sequenced in a study of neurological immune-mediated disorders. TCRdb used MiXCR to reprocess the 5' RACE reads, holding one entry per CDR3 protein. The data show tens of thousands of distinct CDR3 sequences, approximately 8.4% seen once. Time point indicated: longitudinal time-point 3. The sample was PBMCs. The receptor set was obtained from a woman in her 40s in good health.

Many counts were recorded for this clonotype. The V gene is TRBV10-2, the J gene TRBJ2-1; D may be TRBD1 or TRBD2 (5 bases each). The CDR3 sequence is 15 residues long. Trimming pared 4 bases from V and 3 bases from J, leaving 13 bases between. Germline values: CDR1 WSHSY, CDR2 SAAADI. CDR3 residues: CASSGPGTVYNEQFF. CDR3 DNA: TGCGCCAGCAGTGGACCCGGGACCGTCTACAATGAGCAGTTCTTC.

This clonotype occurred many times. V gene TRBV20-1 combines with J gene TRBJ2-5; D uncertain. The CDR3 runs 15 residues. The ends were cut back, 3 bases at V and 4 bases at J, with 18 bases in the middle. The germline CDR1 and CDR2 sequences are DFQATT and SNEGSKA (reference sequence). CDR3 DNA: TGCAGTGCTAGCTTGACGACGCCTGCTGCAGAGACCCAGTACTTC. As protein: CSASLTTPAAETQYF.

The chain has TRBV6-5 and TRBJ1-2; D remains ambiguous. Germline V gives CDR1 MNHEY, CDR2 SVGAGI. The CDR3 extends over 13 amino acids. Trimming removed 6 bases from V and 2 bases from J, with 10 bases in between. For the CDR3, the DNA is TGTGCCAGCAGGGACCAGGAGAACTATGGCTACACCTTC. This gives the protein CASRDQENYGYTF.

For this clonotype: A much bigger clone sits one base away, suggesting this may be a read error. The conserved final phenylalanine or tryptophan is absent from the CDR3, which likely points to a read error. The chain recombines TRBV9 with TRBJ2-7, with 13 bases lining up with TRBD2. This CDR3 has 16 amino acids. J lost 1 base, V lost 0 bases, and 1 base had no gene match. Per the germline V gene, CDR1 is SGDLS and CDR2 is YYNGEE. CDR3 coding DNA: TGTGCCAGCAGCGTAGGACTAGCGGGAGGATCCTACGAGCAGTACCTC. The encoded protein is CASSVGLAGGSYEQYL.

This clonotype was detected ten times or more. The V and J genes are TRBV14 and TRBJ2-7; D is ambiguous. CDR1 is SGHDN, CDR2 FVKESK, per germline. V lost 4 bases and J lost 6, with 10 bases in between. The CDR3 contains 12 residues. The CDR3 DNA is TGTGCCAGCAGCCGCTCAAGGGTCGAGCAGTACTTC. Its translation is CASSRSRVEQYF.

Ten or more counts support this clonotype. V is TRBV20-1 and J is TRBJ1-1; D gene unclear. The CDR3 has 11 amino acids. Trimming stripped 3 bases from V and 1 base from J, with 3 bases between. CDR1 is DFQATT, CDR2 SNEGSKA, per germline (reference sequence). CDR3: CSASPNTEAFF. CDR3 in DNA: TGCAGTGCTAGTCCGAACACTGAAGCTTTCTTT.

This clonotype has at least ten counts. The V and J genes are TRBV7-3 and TRBJ2-2; D is unresolved. The V end lost 5 bases, the J end lost 4 bases, and 11 bases lay between the germline ends. The CDR3 spans 14 residues. CDR1 and CDR2 (germline): SGHTA, FQGTGA. CDR3 coding DNA: TGTGCCAGCAGCCCTGGAGTTCTCACCGGGGAGCTGTTTTTT. It is translated as CASSPGVLTGELFF.

In this sample, this clonotype turned up many times. The genes are TRBV4-1 and TRBJ2-2; 14 bases are a match to TRBD2. The CDR3 contains 17 residues. The germline V gene has CDR1 MGHRA and CDR2 YSYEKL. Trimming at V came to 4 bases and at J to 7 bases, leaving 8 bases not matched to a gene. DNA for the CDR3: TGCGCCAGCAGCCCTAGACTAGCGGGGGGGCCTGTCGGGGAGCTGTTTTTT. Translated: CASSPRLAGGPVGELFF.

There are many counts of this clonotype. The V call is TRBV3-1, the J call TRBJ2-2; D gene ambiguous. V dropped 8 bases and J dropped 2 bases, with 9 bases sitting between them. The CDR3 spans 13 residues. CDR1 and CDR2 (germline): LGHDT, YNNKEL (reference sequence). CDR3 amino acids: CASGFFNTGELFF. CDR3 nucleotides: TGTGCCAGCGGGTTCTTCAACACCGGGGAGCTGTTTTTT.

At least ten counts were recorded for this clonotype. The gene calls are TRBV5-6 and TRBJ2-7, with D unresolved. Trimming stripped 2 bases from V and 7 bases from J, with 7 bases between. The V gene's germline CDR1 is SGHDT and CDR2 YYEEEE. The CDR3 length is 11 residues. CDR3 in DNA: TGTGCCAGCAGCTTCCGCAGGGAGCAGTACTTC. Its protein product is CASSFRREQYF.

This clonotype was seen repeatedly, ten times or more. V is TRBV5-1 and J is TRBJ1-3; D may be TRBD1 (6 bases). CDR1 is SGHRS, CDR2 YFSETQ, per germline. The CDR3 is made up of 15 amino acids. V was trimmed by 4 bases and J by 3 bases, leaving 14 bases between them. CDR3 residues: CASSPLGTLGNTIYF. CDR3 sequence (DNA): TGCGCCAGCAGCCCGCTTGGGACACTTGGAAACACCATATATTTT.

This clonotype showed up many times. The rearrangement uses TRBV7-3 and TRBJ2-3; 10 positions match TRBD2. The germline V gene encodes CDR1 SGHTA and CDR2 FQGTGA. The CDR3 has 14 residues. Trimming at V came to 5 bases and at J to 6 bases, leaving 5 bases not matched to a gene. The CDR3 region is CASSPSGSKDTQYF. The CDR3 nucleotides read TGTGCCAGCAGCCCTAGCGGGAGTAAGGATACGCAGTATTTT.

The sample holds many counts of this clonotype. The V call is TRBV20-1, the J call TRBJ2-5; D is uncertain. Germline V lookup: CDR1 DFQATT, CDR2 SNEGSKA (reference sequence). The CDR3 length is 15 residues. V was shortened by 6 bases and J by 2 bases, with 19 bases between the two germline ends. CDR3 region: CSAVGVSLWQETQYF. The CDR3 DNA follows: TGCAGTGCGGTCGGAGTCAGCTTGTGGCAAGAGACCCAGTACTTC.

This clonotype was recorded many times. The chain is built from TRBV4-3 and TRBJ2-3; 7 bases line up with TRBD2. Trimming took 7 bases from V and 2 from J; bases not matched to a gene: 12. CDR1 is LGHNA, CDR2 YSLEER, per germline. The CDR3 sequence is 16 residues long. CDR3 coding DNA: TGCGCCAGCACCGTAGGCCTAGCGGAGCCCACAGATACGCAGTATTTT. Translating it yields CASTVGLAEPTDTQYF.

This clonotype was detected ten times or more. In DNA form, the CDR3 reads TGCAGTGCTAGCAGTACAGGGTTGGTAGAGACCCAGTACTTC. Protein product: CSASSTGLVETQYF. This rearrangement joins TRBV20-1 to TRBJ2-5, with a tentative D call TRBD1 (6 bases). This CDR3 comprises 14 residues. Germline CDR1 reads DFQATT; CDR2 reads SNEGSKA (reference sequence). The V and J ends lost 3 bases and 4 bases respectively, with 15 bases between them.

This clonotype was counted at least ten times. CDR3 region: CASMDNTFNEKLFF. The CDR3 region has the DNA TGTGCCAGCATGGACAATACTTTTAATGAAAAACTGTTTTTT. The chain combines TRBV25-1 with TRBJ1-4; D may be TRBD1 (5 bases). This CDR3 has 14 amino acids. The V and J ends lost 7 bases and 4 bases respectively, with 13 bases between them. CDR1 MGHDK and CDR2 SYGVNS come from the germline V gene.

The gene calls are TRBV5-1 and TRBJ1-2; TRBD1 matches 7 bases. Trimming cost V 6 bases and J 2 bases; bases outside gene matches: 10. This CDR3 is 15 amino acids long. The germline gives CDR1 SGHRS, CDR2 YFSETQ. The CDR3 sequence is CASTPGDSQNYGYTF. In nucleotides, the CDR3 is TGCGCCAGCACCCCCGGGGACAGTCAGAACTATGGCTACACCTTC.

The chain employs TRBV7-2 and TRBJ2-3; unclear D gene. The CDR3 is made up of 15 amino acids. Germline CDR1 SGHTA, CDR2 FQGNSA. V was trimmed by 5 bases and J by 2 bases, leaving 14 bases between them. CDR3 loop: CASSIQGPNTDTQYF. CDR3 coding DNA: TGTGCCAGCAGCATCCAAGGGCCGAACACAGATACGCAGTATTTT.

This clonotype appeared many times. The rearrangement joins TRBV7-3 to TRBJ1-1; possible D gene TRBD1, 6 bases. Germline loops: CDR1 SGHTA, CDR2 FQGTGA. Deletions cut 5 bases from V and 6 bases from J, with 16 bases between. The CDR3 has 14 residues. The CDR3 here is CASSLNRASPEAFF. Here the CDR3 DNA reads TGTGCCAGCAGCCTTAACAGGGCCTCCCCTGAAGCTTTCTTT.

This clonotype was detected many times. This chain uses TRBV5-1 with TRBJ2-3, with 7 bases fitting TRBD2. The CDR3 consists of 14 residues. Germline V CDR1 and CDR2: SGHRS, YFSETQ. Trimming at V came to 3 bases and at J to 2 bases, leaving 3 bases not matched to a gene. The DNA for the CDR3 is TGCGCCAGCAGCTGGGGGGACTACACAGATACGCAGTATTTT. Its translation: CASSWGDYTDTQYF.

This clonotype was seen many times. V and J are TRBV5-5 and TRBJ2-7; no firm D call. CDR1 is SGHKS and CDR2 is YYEKEE in the germline V gene (reference sequence). The V end lost 3 bases, the J end lost 7 bases, and 11 bases lay between the germline ends. This CDR3 is built from 12 residues. CDR3 DNA: TGTGCCAGCAGCTCCGGGTTTAGGGAGCAGTACTTC. It is translated as CASSSGFREQYF.

The sample holds many counts of this clonotype. The rearrangement links TRBV5-1 to TRBJ1-4; TRBD1 agrees at 9 bases. Looked up from germline, CDR1 is SGHRS and CDR2 is YFSETQ. The V gene end was trimmed by 5 bases and the J gene end by 2 bases; junction bases not matched to a gene: 13. The length of the CDR3 is 18 residues. This CDR3 is CASRTGGTGRSTNEKLFF. The CDR3 DNA is TGCGCCAGCAGAACGGGCGGGACAGGGCGTTCGACTAATGAAAAACTGTTTTTT.

This clonotype was counted many times. The genes are TRBV7-6 and TRBJ2-7; D tentatively fits TRBD1 or TRBD2 (5 bases each). Trimming cost V 5 bases and J 2 bases, with 13 bases left between them. The CDR3 length is 14 residues. Germline assignment: CDR1 SGHVS and CDR2 FNYEAQ. As DNA, the CDR3 is TGTGCCAGCAGCCCGGGACCTTTACCCTACGAGCAGTACTTC. It is translated as CASSPGPLPYEQYF. Variable domain in full (rest from reference TRBV7-6 and TRBJ2-7): GAGVSQSPRYKVTKRGQDVALRCDPISGHVSLYWYRQALGQGPEFLTYFNYEAQQDKSGLPNDRFSAERPEGSISTLTIQRTEQRDSAMYRCASSPGPLPYEQYFGPGTRLTVT.